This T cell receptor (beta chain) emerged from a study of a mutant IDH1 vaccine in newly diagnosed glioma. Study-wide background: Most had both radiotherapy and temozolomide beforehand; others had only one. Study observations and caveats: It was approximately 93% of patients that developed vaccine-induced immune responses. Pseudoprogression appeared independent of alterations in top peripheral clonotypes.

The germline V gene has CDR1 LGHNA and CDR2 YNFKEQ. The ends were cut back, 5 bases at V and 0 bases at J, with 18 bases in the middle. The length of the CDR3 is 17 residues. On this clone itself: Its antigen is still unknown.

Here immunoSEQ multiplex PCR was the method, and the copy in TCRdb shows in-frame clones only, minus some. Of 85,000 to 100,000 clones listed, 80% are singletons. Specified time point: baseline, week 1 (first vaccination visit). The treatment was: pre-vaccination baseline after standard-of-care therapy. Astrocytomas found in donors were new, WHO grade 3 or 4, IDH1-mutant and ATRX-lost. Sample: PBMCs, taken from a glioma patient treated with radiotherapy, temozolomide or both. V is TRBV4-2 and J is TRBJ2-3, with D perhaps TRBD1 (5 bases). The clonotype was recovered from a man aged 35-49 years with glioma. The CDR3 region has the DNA TGTGCCAGCAGCGCTAGGCGCCGGACACCTAGCACAGATACGCAGTATTTT. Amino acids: CASSARRRTPSTDTQYF.